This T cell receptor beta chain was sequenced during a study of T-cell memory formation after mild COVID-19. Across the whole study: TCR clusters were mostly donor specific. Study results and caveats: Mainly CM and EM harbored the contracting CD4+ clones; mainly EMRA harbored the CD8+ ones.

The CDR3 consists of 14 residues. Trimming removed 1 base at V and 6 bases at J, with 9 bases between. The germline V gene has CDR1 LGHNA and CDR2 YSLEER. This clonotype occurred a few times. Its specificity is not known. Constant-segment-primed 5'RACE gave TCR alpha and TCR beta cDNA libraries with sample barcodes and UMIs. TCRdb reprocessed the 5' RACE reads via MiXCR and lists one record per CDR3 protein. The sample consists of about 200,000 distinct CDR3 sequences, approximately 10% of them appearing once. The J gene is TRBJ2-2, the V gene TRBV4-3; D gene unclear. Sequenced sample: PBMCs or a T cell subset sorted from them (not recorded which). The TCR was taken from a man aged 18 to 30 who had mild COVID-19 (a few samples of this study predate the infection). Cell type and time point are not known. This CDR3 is CASSQAPVPGELFF. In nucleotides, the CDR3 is TGCGCCAGCAGCCAAGCCCCGGTTCCCGGGGAGCTGTTTTTT.